The 27 T cell receptor beta chains in this list originate from one sample, sequenced in a study of blood T cell repertoires in COVID-19. The repertoire was sequenced with immunoSEQ multiplex PCR; TCRdb's copy has only in-frame clones and lacks some. The sample consists of about 75,000 clones, roughly 86% of them appearing once. Input material: peripheral blood. These receptors all stem from a woman aged 45-65 years with acute or convalescent COVID-19.

The chain recombines TRBV5-1 with TRBJ2-7; 8 bases line up with TRBD2. The germline V gene encodes CDR1 SGHRS and CDR2 YFSETQ. This CDR3 region has 16 residues. V dropped 0 bases and J dropped 1; count of bases not matched to a gene: 6. The CDR3 DNA reads as TGCGCCAGCAGCTTGGTACCCAGCGGGAGTTCCTACGAGCAGTACTTC. It codes for CASSLVPSGSSYEQYF. Based on the CDR3 plus reference TRBV5-1 and TRBJ2-7, the full variable domain is KAGVTQTPRYLIKTRGQQVTLSCSPISGHRSVSWYQQTPGQGLQFLFEYFSETQRNKGNFPGRFSGRQFSNSRSEMNVSTLELGDSALYLCASSLVPSGSSYEQYFGPGTRLTVT.

Only a few counts were recorded for this clone. The chain has TRBV4-1 and TRBJ1-1, with D perhaps matching TRBD1 (5 bases). The CDR3 totals 15 residues. V was shortened by 2 bases and J by 7 bases, with 17 bases between the two germline ends. Germline CDR1 is MGHRA and CDR2 is YSYEKL. CDR3 protein: CASSQSYTGLSEAFF. Here the CDR3 DNA reads TGCGCCAGCAGCCAAAGCTATACAGGTCTAAGTGAAGCTTTCTTT.

The DNA of the CDR3 is TGTGCCAGTGGCCTCTCTGGGGCCAACGTCCTGACTTTC. Its translation is CASGLSGANVLTF. This chain uses TRBV27 with TRBJ2-6; no firm D call. The CDR3 runs 13 residues. V was clipped by 9 bases and J by 0 bases, with 6 bases between them. The V gene's germline CDR1 is MNHEY and CDR2 SMNVEV (reference sequence).

There are a few counts of this clone. This sequence joins TRBV18 and TRBJ1-4; the match to TRBD1 covers 10 bases. Germline assignment: CDR1 KGHSH and CDR2 LQKENI. Germline trimming cut 3 bases from V and 5 bases from J; bases unmatched to any gene: 0. This CDR3 spans 14 amino acids. The CDR3 DNA sequence: TGTGCCAGCTCACCGGGACAGGGGAATGAAAAACTGTTTTTT. Protein sequence: CASSPGQGNEKLFF.

The chain couples TRBV6-5 to TRBJ1-5, with 9 bases aligning to TRBD1. The trim removed 5 bases at V and 7 bases at J, leaving 3 bases unmatched. This CDR3 has 13 amino acids. Germline assignment: CDR1 MNHEY and CDR2 SVGAGI. The DNA of the CDR3 is TGTGCCAGCAGTACGGACAGGGGCCAGCCCCAGCATTTT. As protein: CASSTDRGQPQHF.

This chain connects TRBV23-1 to TRBJ1-2, with 8 positions matching TRBD1. TRBV23-1 is an ORF; its function is uncertain. The CDR3 loop spans 13 amino acids. Trimming took 10 bases from V and 3 from J; bases not matched to a gene: 7. The CDR3 DNA sequence: TGCGCCACCCACAGGGGGATTCACTATGGCTACACCTTC. Its translation: CATHRGIHYGYTF.

This clone came up a few times. The rearrangement uses TRBV28 and TRBJ2-1; a weak D match, TRBD2 (5 bases). The CDR3 totals 16 residues. CDR1 MDHEN and CDR2 SYDVKM come from the germline V gene. V dropped 4 bases and J dropped 1 base, with 14 bases sitting between them. The CDR3: CASSSSERISYNEQFF. The CDR3 DNA reads as TGTGCCAGCAGTTCTTCTGAGCGGATATCCTACAATGAGCAGTTCTTC. Filled out from reference TRBV28 and TRBJ2-1, the complete variable domain reads DVKVTQSSRYLVKRTGEKVFLECVQDMDHENMFWYRQDPGLGLRLIYFSYDVKMKEKGDIPEGYSVSREKKERFSLILESASTNQTSMYLCASSSSERISYNEQFFGPGTRLTVL.

The chain recombines TRBV5-1 with TRBJ1-6; TRBD1 aligns across 9 bases. Germline V CDR1 and CDR2: SGHRS, YFSETQ. The V gene end was trimmed by 4 bases and the J gene end by 6 bases; junction bases not matched to a gene: 5. This CDR3 has 15 residues. The CDR3, as DNA: TGCGCCAGCAGCACCGGGACAGGGATTAATTCACCCCTCCACTTT. It is translated as CASSTGTGINSPLHF.

The gene calls are TRBV12-3 or TRBV12-4 and TRBJ1-1, with 8 positions matching TRBD1. The V segment lost 6 bases and the J segment 6 bases; nucleotides outside the gene matches: 6. The CDR3 is made up of 13 amino acids. The CDR3 DNA sequence: TGTGCCAGCAGCCCTGGACAGGGCGCTGAAGCTTTCTTT. Its translation is CASSPGQGAEAFF.

Comments on this clone: One junction end does not reproduce the germline sequence, and a read error may be involved. The chain recombines TRBV19 with TRBJ1-5; a weak D match, TRBD1 (6 bases). Germline V CDR1 and CDR2: LNHDA, SQIVND (reference sequence). The CDR3 sequence is 9 residues long. CDR3 DNA sequence: TGTGCCAGTAGCTACAGGGACGGATTT. Residues: CASSYRDGF.

This chain links TRBV19 with TRBJ1-6; 8 bases are shared with TRBD1. Trimming cost V 6 bases and J 10 bases; bases outside gene matches: 11. Germline V gives CDR1 LNHDA, CDR2 SQIVND (reference sequence). The CDR3 spans 15 residues. DNA for the CDR3: TGTGCCAGTAGCGCTCAGACAGGGGCTGGATCACCCCTCCACTTT. The encoded protein is CASSAQTGAGSPLHF.

This chain joins TRBV4-3 and TRBJ2-1; maybe TRBD2 (6 bases). With 1 base removed from V and 9 bases from J, the gap between germline ends came to 16 bases. This CDR3 has 15 amino acids. Germline-derived CDR1 and CDR2 are LGHNA and YSLEER. The chain's CDR3 is CASSQGWEALGEQFF. CDR3 sequence (DNA): TGCGCCAGCAGCCAAGGGTGGGAGGCTCTCGGTGAGCAGTTCTTC.

The chain joins TRBV29-1 to TRBJ2-7; TRBD1 matches at 9 bases. CDR3 size: 14 residues. Germline-derived CDR1 and CDR2 are SQVTM and ANQGSEA. With V trimmed by 6 bases and J by 6 bases, 12 bases remained unmatched. The CDR3 reads CSVGRTGALGEQYF. The CDR3 DNA is TGCAGCGTCGGGAGGACAGGGGCATTGGGCGAGCAGTACTTC.

The chain joins TRBV27 to TRBJ2-7; 13 bases map to TRBD2. Germline CDR1 is MNHEY and CDR2 is SMNVEV (reference sequence). The CDR3 contains 14 residues. The V segment lost 3 bases and the J segment 5 bases; nucleotides outside the gene matches: 1. The CDR3 DNA follows: TGTGCCAGCAGTTTGGGGACTAGCGGGAACGAGCAGTACTTC. Its translation: CASSLGTSGNEQYF.

The chain has TRBV4-1 and TRBJ1-4; 9 nucleotides match TRBD1. Trimming at V came to 0 bases and at J to 5 bases, leaving 4 bases not matched to a gene. CDR1 is MGHRA, CDR2 YSYEKL, per germline. The CDR3 is 16 residues long. The CDR3 protein is CASSQEQQGANEKLFF. The CDR3 DNA reads TGCGCCAGCAGCCAAGAGCAACAGGGGGCAAATGAAAAACTGTTTTTT.

J is TRBJ2-2 and V is TRBV18; TRBD1 matches 8 bases. Germline V CDR1 and CDR2: KGHSH, LQKENI. This CDR3 spans 14 amino acids. The V and J ends lost 3 bases and 8 bases, in that order; junction bases with no gene match: 5. In nucleotides, the CDR3 is TGTGCCAGCTCACCGGGACAGGTTCCGGGGGAGCTGTTTTTT. The encoded protein is CASSPGQVPGELFF.

In the case of this clone: This sample includes further DNA sequences coding for the same CDR3. The chain couples TRBV18 to TRBJ2-7, with D maybe TRBD2 (5 bases). Germline V gene data show CDR1 as KGHSH and CDR2 as LQKENI. The CDR3 covers 15 residues. V lost 9 bases and J lost 1, with 19 bases in between. The DNA for the CDR3 is TGTGCCAGTTCGTCAGGCATGGACTTATCCTACGAGCAGTACTTC. Protein product: CASSSGMDLSYEQYF.

The V and J genes are TRBV5-8 and TRBJ1-6; D is undetermined. Germline V gene sequence: CDR1 SGHTS, CDR2 YDEGEE. The CDR3 spans 17 residues. The V and J ends lost 2 bases and 6 bases respectively, with 18 bases between them. CDR3 loop: CASSFPTWRASNSPLHF. The CDR3 DNA follows: TGTGCCAGCAGCTTTCCCACCTGGCGGGCCTCTAATTCACCCCTCCACTTT.

This rearrangement joins TRBV5-1 to TRBJ2-2, with TRBD1 matching 8 bases. There are 17 residues in the CDR3. V lost 0 bases and J lost 6; bases outside the gene matches: 10. Per the germline V gene, CDR1 is SGHRS and CDR2 is YFSETQ. In DNA, the CDR3 is TGCGCCAGCAGCTTGGCTGGTTACGCAGGGGGCCCCGGGGAGCTGTTTTTT. Translated, it gives CASSLAGYAGGPGELFF.

The rearrangement uses TRBV7-9 and TRBJ2-3, with 9 positions matching TRBD1. The CDR3 runs 15 residues. The V segment lost 5 bases and the J segment 4 bases; nucleotides outside the gene matches: 7. Germline V gene data show CDR1 as SEHNR and CDR2 as FQNEAQ (reference sequence). CDR3 residues: CASSPRTGDADTQYF. The DNA of the CDR3 is TGTGCCAGCAGCCCCAGGACAGGGGACGCAGATACGCAGTATTTT. The entire variable domain, with the rest obtained from reference TRBV7-9 and TRBJ2-3, is as follows: DTGVSQNPRHKITKRGQNVTFRCDPISEHNRLYWYRQTLGQGPEFLTYFQNEAQLEKSRLLSDRFSAERPKGSFSTLEIQRTEQGDSAMYLCASSPRTGDADTQYFGPGTRLTVL.

The chain's CDR3 is CASSPQGQTNEKLFF. In nucleotides, the CDR3 is TGCGCCAGCAGTCCACAGGGACAGACGAATGAAAAACTGTTTTTT. The chain combines TRBV4-1 with TRBJ1-4, with TRBD1 matching over 7 bases. CDR1 and CDR2 (germline): MGHRA, YSYEKL. The CDR3 has 15 residues. Trimming took 6 bases from V and 5 from J; bases not matched to a gene: 9.

The chain combines TRBV18 with TRBJ2-1, with D possibly being TRBD2 (5 bases). The CDR3 consists of 17 residues. Between the trimmed V and J ends, which lost 1 base and 5 bases, there was a span of 18 bases. Germline V CDR1 and CDR2: KGHSH, LQKENI. The CDR3, as DNA: TGTGCCAGCTCACCACTAGGATTTATCGGGGTCCACAATGAGCAGTTCTTC. Translation gives CASSPLGFIGVHNEQFF.

The chain recombines TRBV9 with TRBJ2-2; D possibly corresponds to TRBD1 (6 bases). Germline CDR1 reads SGDLS; CDR2 reads YYNGEE. The length of the CDR3 is 15 residues. V lost 0 bases and J lost 1, with 7 bases in between. This CDR3 is CASSVAGQNTGELFF. Written as DNA, the CDR3 is TGTGCCAGCAGCGTAGCGGGACAGAACACCGGGGAGCTGTTTTTT.

This chain joins TRBV29-1 and TRBJ2-1; 12 bases map to TRBD2. CDR3 length: 14 residues. Germline V gene sequence: CDR1 SQVTM, CDR2 ANQGSEA. V gave up 4 bases and J gave up 8 bases; unmatched junction bases: 6. Written as DNA, the CDR3 is TGCAGCGTTGTCCCCCTAGCGGGGGGGTATGAGCAGTTCTTC. This sequence encodes CSVVPLAGGYEQFF.

V is TRBV18 and J is TRBJ2-2; D is perhaps TRBD1 (5 bases). From germline, CDR1 is KGHSH and CDR2 LQKENI. V lost 3 bases to trimming and J lost 4 bases, with 15 bases between them. CDR3 size: 16 residues. Here the CDR3 DNA reads TGTGCCAGCTCACCTGACGCCAGGGTGAGCACCGGGGAGCTGTTTTTT. This sequence encodes CASSPDARVSTGELFF.

The J gene is TRBJ1-2, the V gene TRBV19; D might be TRBD1 (5 bases). V lost 5 bases to trimming and J lost 6 bases, with 13 bases between them. The germline V gene has CDR1 LNHDA and CDR2 SQIVND (reference sequence). CDR3 size: 13 residues. The CDR3 region has the DNA TGTGCCAGTAGTCCTCGGGGGAGGGATGGCTACACCTTC. Amino acid sequence: CASSPRGRDGYTF.

The chain links TRBV7-3 to TRBJ2-2, with TRBD2 identical over 13 bases. CDR1 and CDR2 from the germline V gene are SGHTA and FQGTGA. V shed 4 bases and J 5 bases; nucleotides not matched to a gene: 10. The length of the CDR3 is 18 residues. The CDR3 DNA follows: TGTGCCAGCAGCTCCGGGACTAGCGGGATTCCCCCTACCGGGGAGCTGTTTTTT. Translating it yields CASSSGTSGIPPTGELFF.